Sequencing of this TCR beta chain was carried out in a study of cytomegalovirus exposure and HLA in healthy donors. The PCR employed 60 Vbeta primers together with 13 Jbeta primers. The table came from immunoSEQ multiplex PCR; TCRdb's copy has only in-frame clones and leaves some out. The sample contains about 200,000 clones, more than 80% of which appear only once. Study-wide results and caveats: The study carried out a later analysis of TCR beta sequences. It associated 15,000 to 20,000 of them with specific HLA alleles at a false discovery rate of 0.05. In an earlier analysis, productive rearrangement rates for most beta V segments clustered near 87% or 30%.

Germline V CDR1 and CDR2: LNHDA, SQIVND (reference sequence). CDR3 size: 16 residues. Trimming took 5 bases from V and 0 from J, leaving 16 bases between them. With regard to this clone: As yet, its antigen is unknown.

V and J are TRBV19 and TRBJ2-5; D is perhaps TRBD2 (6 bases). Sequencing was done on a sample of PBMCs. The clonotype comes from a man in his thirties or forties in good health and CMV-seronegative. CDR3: CASSPGRGLYQETQYF. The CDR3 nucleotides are TGTGCCAGTAGTCCTGGACGGGGACTGTACCAAGAGACCCAGTACTTC.